This T cell receptor beta chain was profiled in a study of cytomegalovirus exposure and HLA in healthy donors. Study observations and caveats: It is likely that the observed cluster of highly shared sequence variants was a sequencing artifact. The authors listed around 150 TCR beta chains as cytomegalovirus-associated.

PCR primers comprised 60 Vbeta and 13 Jbeta primers. Some clones are missing from TCRdb's copy, which holds only in-frame ones; the method was immunoSEQ multiplex PCR. In the table there are roughly 230,000 clones, 70% to 90% of which are singletons. A remark on this clone: Antigen specificity is unknown.

Germline V gene sequence: CDR1 GTSNPN, CDR2 SVGIG (reference sequence). J was trimmed by 12 bases and V by 2 bases; bases with no gene match: 8. The CDR3 is made up of 15 amino acids. The V gene is TRBV30, the J gene TRBJ2-1, with 15 bases aligning to TRBD2. Sequenced material: PBMCs. This clonotype originated in a girl aged 2-10 years in good health and CMV-seronegative. In DNA, the CDR3 is TGTGCCTGGAGTCGTGGACTAGCGGGAGGGAGTAGGCAGTTCTTC. It is translated as CAWSRGLAGGSRQFF.